These 8 T cell receptor beta chains share one sample of origin, sequenced in a study of blood T cells in healthy people across ages. The second PCR ran roughly 7 to 11 cycles with a sample-barcoded 5' primer and J-beta primers. TCRdb called the 5' RACE reads again in MiXCR, with one record for every CDR3 protein. Here the sample spans roughly 1.6 million distinct CDR3 sequences, roughly 32% being singletons. The sample taken for sequencing was blood. The source is a woman in her thirties in good health.

This clonotype was seen a few times. The V gene is TRBV5-1, the J gene TRBJ2-5; TRBD2 matches 8 bases. Germline-derived CDR1 and CDR2 are SGHRS and YFSETQ. V was clipped by 4 bases and J by 3 bases; unmatched bases: 8. There are 15 residues in the CDR3. CDR3 in amino acids: CASSNSGEEKETQYF. The CDR3 coding sequence is TGCGCCAGCAGCAATAGCGGGGAAGAGAAAGAGACCCAGTACTTC.

The gene calls are TRBV10-3 and TRBJ2-3; TRBD1 is a possible D gene (6 bases). The CDR3 is 13 residues long. Germline CDR1 and CDR2: ENHRY and SYGVKD. Trimming removed 11 bases from V and 2 bases from J, with 14 bases in between. The CDR3 is CAVTTGSTDTQYF. The CDR3 DNA reads as TGTGCCGTGACCACAGGGTCCACAGATACGCAGTATTTT.

This clonotype appeared many times. CDR3 in amino acids: CASSPDRGPGSYEQYF. In DNA form, the CDR3 reads TGCGCCAGCAGCCCGGACAGGGGGCCGGGCTCCTACGAGCAGTACTTC. J is TRBJ2-7 and V is TRBV5-1, with 11 bases matching TRBD1. CDR1 and CDR2 (germline): SGHRS, YFSETQ. CDR3 length: 16 amino acids. V trimming: 4 bases; J trimming: 0 bases; junction bases outside the gene matches: 6.

The rearrangement uses TRBV6-1 and TRBJ1-2; 7 bases match TRBD1. The CDR3 covers 14 residues. CDR1 and CDR2 from the germline V gene are MNHNS and SASEGT. Trimming cost V 7 bases and J 2 bases; bases outside gene matches: 7. The CDR3 sequence is CASKRTGTNYGYTF. The DNA of the CDR3 is TGTGCCAGCAAACGGACAGGAACCAACTATGGCTACACCTTC.

This rearrangement joins TRBV4-2 to TRBJ1-1; D call uncertain. This CDR3 comprises 12 residues. CDR1 and CDR2 from the germline V gene are LGHNA and YNFKEQ. V was trimmed by 2 bases and J by 10 bases, leaving 11 bases between them. As DNA, the CDR3 is TGTGCCAGCAGCCAACAAGGGATAGGAGCTTTCTTT. Protein sequence: CASSQQGIGAFF.

Only one count was recorded for this clonotype. The chain couples TRBV5-1 to TRBJ2-1; 9 bases line up with TRBD2. The CDR3 covers 16 residues. Germline values: CDR1 SGHRS, CDR2 YFSETQ. The ends lost 3 bases at V and 8 bases at J; junction bases unmatched: 12. In DNA, the CDR3 is TGCGCCAGCAGCTCTCGGACTAGCGAGGGGGCGGATGAGCAGTTCTTC. This encodes CASSSRTSEGADEQFF.

This clonotype appeared many times. The chain employs TRBV4-1 and TRBJ2-7, with D tentatively TRBD2 (6 bases). This CDR3 comprises 15 residues. V was cut by 2 bases and J by 0 bases, with 11 bases left in between. CDR1 MGHRA and CDR2 YSYEKL come from the germline V gene. DNA of the CDR3: TGCGCCAGCAGCCAAACGGGAGTAAGCTCCTACGAGCAGTACTTC. Protein sequence: CASSQTGVSSYEQYF.

In this sample, this clonotype turned up a few times. The chain uses TRBV20-1 and TRBJ1-1; 7 nucleotides match TRBD1. The V gene's germline CDR1 is DFQATT and CDR2 SNEGSKA (reference sequence). J lost 0 bases, V lost 3 bases, and 4 bases had no gene match. The length of the CDR3 is 14 residues. The CDR3 protein is CSASNRGMNTEAFF. The CDR3 bases are TGCAGTGCTAGCAACAGGGGAATGAACACTGAAGCTTTCTTT.